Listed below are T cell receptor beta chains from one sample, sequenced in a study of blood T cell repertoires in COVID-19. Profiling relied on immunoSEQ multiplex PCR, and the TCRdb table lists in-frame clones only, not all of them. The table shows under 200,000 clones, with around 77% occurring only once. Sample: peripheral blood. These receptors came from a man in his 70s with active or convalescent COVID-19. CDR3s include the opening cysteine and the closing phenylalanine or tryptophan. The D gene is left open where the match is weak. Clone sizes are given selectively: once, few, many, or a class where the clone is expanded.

CDR3 protein: CASSLTIGGGTEAFF
CDR3 DNA: TGTGCCAGCAGCTTAACAATAGGAGGTGGCACTGAAGCTTTCTTT
V gene: TRBV7-9
clone size: .
J gene: TRBJ1-1
D gene: .

CDR3 protein: CASNGRGRYQPQHF
CDR3 DNA: TGTGCCAGCAACGGCAGGGGGCGATATCAGCCCCAGCATTTT
V gene: TRBV2
clone size: .
J gene: TRBJ1-5
D gene: TRBD1

CDR3 protein: CASSLGGTSPGELFF
CDR3 DNA: TGCGCCAGCAGCTTGGGCGGGACTAGCCCCGGGGAGCTGTTTTTT
V gene: TRBV5-1
clone size: .
J gene: TRBJ2-2
D gene: TRBD2

CDR3 protein: CASSQSMAGGTDTQYF
CDR3 DNA: TGTGCCAGCAGCCAATCCATGGCAGGGGGGACAGATACGCAGTATTTT
V gene: TRBV16
clone size: .
J gene: TRBJ2-3
D gene: .

CDR3 protein: CASSFGGENQPQHF
CDR3 DNA: TGTGCCAGCAGCTTTGGGGGGGAGAATCAGCCCCAGCATTTT
V gene: TRBV9
clone size: few
J gene: TRBJ1-5
D gene: .

CDR3 protein: CASSQQGATTYNEQFF
CDR3 DNA: TGTGCCAGCAGTCAACAGGGGGCTACTACCTACAATGAGCAGTTCTTC
V gene: TRBV6-4
clone size: .
J gene: TRBJ2-1
D gene: TRBD1

CDR3 protein: CASSLDLRDQETQYF
CDR3 DNA: TGTGCCAGCAGCTTAGATCTCAGGGACCAAGAGACCCAGTACTTC
V gene: TRBV11-2
clone size: .
J gene: TRBJ2-5
D gene: .

CDR3 protein: CASSPRRDYQETQYF
CDR3 DNA: TGTGCCAGCAGCCCACGACGGGACTATCAAGAGACCCAGTACTTC
V gene: TRBV5-8
clone size: .
J gene: TRBJ2-5
D gene: TRBD2

CDR3 protein: CASRSQTGAGETQYF
CDR3 DNA: TGTGCCAGCAGATCCCAGACAGGGGCTGGAGAGACCCAGTACTTC
V gene: TRBV7-2
clone size: .
J gene: TRBJ2-5
D gene: TRBD1

CDR3 protein: CASSQDLRSSYEQYF
CDR3 DNA: TGTGCCAGCAGCCAAGATCTCCGGAGCTCCTACGAGCAGTACTTC
V gene: TRBV3-1/TRBV3-2
clone size: .
J gene: TRBJ2-7
D gene: .

CDR3 protein: CASSLDTSGGFYNEQFF
CDR3 DNA: TGTGCCAGCAGCTTAGATACTAGCGGGGGATTCTACAATGAGCAGTTCTTC
V gene: TRBV7-8
clone size: .
J gene: TRBJ2-1
D gene: TRBD2

CDR3 protein: CASSNTKVAVF
CDR3 DNA: TGTGCCAGCAGTAACACGAAGGTAGCTGTCTTC
V gene: TRBV6-2/TRBV6-3
clone size: .
J gene: TRBJ2-1
D gene: .

CDR3 protein: CASSQELAGGLDEQFF
CDR3 DNA: TGTGCCAGCAGCCAAGAGCTAGCGGGGGGGCTGGATGAGCAGTTCTTC
V gene: TRBV4-2
clone size: .
J gene: TRBJ2-1
D gene: TRBD2

CDR3 protein: CAWSFQGGEQYF
CDR3 DNA: TGTGCCTGGAGTTTCCAGGGTGGCGAGCAGTACTTC
V gene: TRBV30
clone size: .
J gene: TRBJ2-7
D gene: .

CDR3 protein: CAWSHPGGRNQPQHF
CDR3 DNA: TGTGCCTGGAGCCACCCCGGGGGTCGAAATCAGCCCCAGCATTTT
V gene: TRBV30
clone size: once
J gene: TRBJ1-5
D gene: .

CDR3 protein: CASSITTPYEQYF
CDR3 DNA: TGTGCCAGCAGTATAACAACCCCCTACGAGCAGTACTTC
V gene: TRBV12-3/TRBV12-4
clone size: .
J gene: TRBJ2-7
D gene: .

CDR3 protein: CASSGFWEGTDTQYF
CDR3 DNA: TGCGCCAGCAGCGGTTTTTGGGAGGGCACAGATACGCAGTATTTT
V gene: TRBV5-1
clone size: .
J gene: TRBJ2-3
D gene: .

CDR3 protein: CASSLGRRGSSYNEQFF
CDR3 DNA: TGCGCCAGCAGCTTGGGAAGGCGGGGGAGCTCCTACAATGAGCAGTTCTTC
V gene: TRBV5-1
clone size: .
J gene: TRBJ2-1
D gene: TRBD2

CDR3 protein: CASSPRYEQYF
CDR3 DNA: TGTGCCAGCAGCCCCCGCTACGAGCAGTACTTC
V gene: TRBV7-9
clone size: .
J gene: TRBJ2-7
D gene: .

CDR3 protein: CASSVGQGAYTEAFF
CDR3 DNA: TGTGCCAGCAGCGTAGGTCAAGGGGCGTACACTGAAGCTTTCTTT
V gene: TRBV9
clone size: once
J gene: TRBJ1-1
D gene: .

CDR3 protein: CASSDLTGDGYTF
CDR3 DNA: TGTGCCAGTAGTGATCTTACAGGGGATGGCTACACCTTC
V gene: TRBV19
clone size: .
J gene: TRBJ1-2
D gene: TRBD1

CDR3 protein: CASSIGRGATYGYTF
CDR3 DNA: TGTGCCAGTAGTATCGGCAGGGGTGCTACCTATGGCTACACCTTC
V gene: TRBV19
clone size: .
J gene: TRBJ1-2
D gene: .